The 14 T cell receptor beta chains listed next were all sequenced from one sample in a study of cytomegalovirus exposure and HLA in healthy donors. This PCR relied on a set of 60 Vbeta primers and 13 Jbeta primers. Profiling relied on immunoSEQ multiplex PCR, and the TCRdb table lists in-frame clones only, not all of them. The table shows some 130,000 clones, with less than 90% occurring only once. The sample consisted of PBMCs. The receptors shown here come from a man aged 35 to 55 in good health and CMV-seronegative.

V is TRBV10-3 and J is TRBJ2-4, with TRBD2 as a possible D gene (6 bases). The CDR3 has 15 amino acids. Per the germline V gene, CDR1 is ENHRY and CDR2 is SYGVKD. Deletions cut 0 bases from V and 8 bases from J, with 14 bases between. The CDR3 nucleotides are TGTGCCATCAGTGAGTCCCTGGGCAGGGAGGACATTCAGTACTTC. Encoded protein: CAISESLGREDIQYF.

J is TRBJ1-1 and V is TRBV2, with no clear D. Looked up from germline, CDR1 is SNHLY and CDR2 is FYNNEI. The CDR3 totals 12 residues. V lost 4 bases to trimming and J lost 7 bases, with 10 bases between them. The CDR3: CASSVEVGEAFF. CDR3 coding DNA: TGTGCCAGCAGTGTAGAGGTGGGTGAAGCTTTCTTT.

The genes are TRBV5-1 and TRBJ2-3; TRBD2 is a possible D gene (5 bases). Germline values: CDR1 SGHRS, CDR2 YFSETQ. The CDR3 totals 13 residues. V was shortened by 1 base and J by 3 bases, with 6 bases between the two germline ends. The CDR3 DNA is TGCGCCAGCAGCTTGCAGCGGACAGATACGCAGTATTTT. This translates into CASSLQRTDTQYF.

The genes are TRBV7-8 and TRBJ1-5; the match to TRBD1 covers 10 bases. The V gene's germline CDR1 is SGHVS and CDR2 FQNEAQ. J lost 0 bases, V lost 5 bases, and 7 bases had no gene match. The CDR3 is made up of 17 amino acids. The CDR3 reads CASSPGTGAYSNQPQHF. The DNA for the CDR3 is TGTGCCAGCAGCCCCGGGACAGGGGCCTATAGCAATCAGCCCCAGCATTTT.

This chain links TRBV6-4 with TRBJ2-2, with no clear D. Trimming pared 0 bases from V and 5 bases from J, leaving 7 bases between. The CDR3 runs to 14 residues. CDR1 and CDR2 (germline): MRHNA, SNTAGT. Here the CDR3 reads CASSDSGRTGELFF. The CDR3 nucleotides read TGTGCCAGCAGTGACTCCGGCAGGACCGGGGAGCTGTTTTTT.

There are a few counts of this clone. The rearrangement joins TRBV19 to TRBJ1-1, with D possibly being TRBD1 (5 bases). V was pared by 7 bases and J by 7 bases, with 10 bases between. Per germline, CDR1 LNHDA and CDR2 SQIVND (reference sequence). The CDR3 consists of 11 residues. CDR3 sequence (DNA): TGTGCCAGTATGGGGGAGGGTGAAGCTTTCTTT. It translates to CASMGEGEAFF.

The genes are TRBV7-2 and TRBJ2-1, with D perhaps TRBD1 (6 bases). Per the germline V gene, CDR1 is SGHTA and CDR2 is FQGNSA. Deletions cut 3 bases from V and 6 bases from J, with 12 bases between. This CDR3 is built from 14 residues. The CDR3 DNA is TGTGCCAGCAGCTTGGACAGCGGAGGCAATGAGCAGTTCTTC. This codes for CASSLDSGGNEQFF.

The chain joins TRBV28 to TRBJ1-2; 7 bases match TRBD1. Trimming took 3 bases from V and 7 from J; bases not matched to a gene: 5. Looked up from germline, CDR1 is MDHEN and CDR2 is SYDVKM. The CDR3 is 13 amino acids. The CDR3 bases are TGTGCCAGCAGTTTGCTGACAGGGACTGGCTACACCTTC. This translates into CASSLLTGTGYTF.

The chain carries TRBV7-2 and TRBJ1-5; 9 bases fit TRBD1. Germline V gene lookup returns CDR1 SGHTA and CDR2 FQGNSA. V shed 5 bases and J 5 bases; nucleotides not matched to a gene: 10. The CDR3 length is 16 residues. CDR3 DNA sequence: TGTGCCAGCAGCCCACAGGGGGCGCGGTTGGATCAGCCCCAGCATTTT. This encodes CASSPQGARLDQPQHF.

This chain connects TRBV9 to TRBJ1-3; 9 nucleotides line up with TRBD1. CDR1 and CDR2 from the germline V gene are SGDLS and YYNGEE. J lost 4 bases, V lost 3 bases, and 8 bases had no gene match. CDR3 length: 16 amino acids. For the CDR3, the DNA is TGTGCCAGCAGCGCCGCCGACAGGGGGGGAGGAAACACCATATATTTT. Translating gives CASSAADRGGGNTIYF.

The chain is built from TRBV23-1 and TRBJ2-2, with D hard to call. TRBV23-1 falls under the ORF class, with uncertain function. The CDR3 has 16 amino acids. The ends were cut back, 1 base at V and 0 bases at J, with 9 bases in the middle. CDR3 sequence reads: CASSQCKLPNTGELFF. The CDR3, as DNA: TGCGCCAGCAGTCAATGTAAACTCCCGAACACCGGGGAGCTGTTTTTT.

V is TRBV2 and J is TRBJ2-7, with 9 bases that match TRBD1. V was pared by 5 bases and J by 0 bases, with 5 bases of the junction left unmatched. Germline values: CDR1 SNHLY, CDR2 FYNNEI. This CDR3 comprises 15 residues. CDR3 sequence reads: CASSKQGATSYEQYF. In DNA, the CDR3 is TGTGCCAGCAGTAAACAGGGGGCCACCTCCTACGAGCAGTACTTC.

The chain couples TRBV4-3 to TRBJ1-1; D is ambiguous. The V end was cut by 0 bases, the J end by 1 base, with 9 bases between. Per the germline V gene, CDR1 is LGHNA and CDR2 is YSLEER. This CDR3 spans 15 amino acids. The CDR3, as DNA: TGCGCCAGCAGCCAAGATATAGGAGCGAACACTGAAGCTTTCTTT. Translating gives CASSQDIGANTEAFF.

This clone was seen once. The genes are TRBV7-2 and TRBJ1-3; the match to TRBD1 covers 9 bases. The germline CDR1 and CDR2 sequences are SGHTA and FQGNSA. The ends lost 5 bases at V and 4 bases at J; junction bases unmatched: 9. The CDR3 contains 16 residues. The CDR3 DNA follows: TGTGCCAGCAGCGGGTACAGGGGGCAATCCGGAAACACCATATATTTT. Translation gives CASSGYRGQSGNTIYF.